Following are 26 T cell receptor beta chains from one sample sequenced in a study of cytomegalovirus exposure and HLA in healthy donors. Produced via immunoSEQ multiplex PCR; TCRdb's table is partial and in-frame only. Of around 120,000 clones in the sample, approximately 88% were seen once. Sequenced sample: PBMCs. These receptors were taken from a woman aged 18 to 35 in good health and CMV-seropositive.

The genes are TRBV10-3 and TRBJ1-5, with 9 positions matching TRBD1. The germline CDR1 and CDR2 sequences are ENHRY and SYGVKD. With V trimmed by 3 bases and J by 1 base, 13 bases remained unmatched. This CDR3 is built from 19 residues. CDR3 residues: CAISERLGTGQGSNQPQHF. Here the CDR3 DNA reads TGTGCCATCAGTGAAAGGTTAGGGACAGGGCAAGGCAGCAATCAGCCCCAGCATTTT.

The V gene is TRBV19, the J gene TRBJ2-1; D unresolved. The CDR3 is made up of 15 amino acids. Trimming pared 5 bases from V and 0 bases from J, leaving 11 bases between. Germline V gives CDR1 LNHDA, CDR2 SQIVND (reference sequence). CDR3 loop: CASSPIPSSYNEQFF. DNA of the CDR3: TGTGCCAGTAGTCCAATCCCGAGCTCCTACAATGAGCAGTTCTTC.

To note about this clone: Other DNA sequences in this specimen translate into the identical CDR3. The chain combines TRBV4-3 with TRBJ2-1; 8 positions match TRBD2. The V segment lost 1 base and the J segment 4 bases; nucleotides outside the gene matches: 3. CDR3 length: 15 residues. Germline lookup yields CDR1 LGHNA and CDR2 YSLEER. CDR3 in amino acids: CASSQGLAGYNEQFF. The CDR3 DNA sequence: TGCGCCAGCAGCCAAGGTTTAGCGGGGTACAATGAGCAGTTCTTC.

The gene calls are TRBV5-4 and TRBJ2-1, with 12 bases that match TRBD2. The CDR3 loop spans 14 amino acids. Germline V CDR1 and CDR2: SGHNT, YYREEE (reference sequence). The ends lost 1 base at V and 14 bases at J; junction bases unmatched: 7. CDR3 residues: CASSLFLAGGREFF. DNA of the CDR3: TGTGCCAGCAGCTTGTTTCTAGCGGGAGGGCGGGAGTTCTTC.

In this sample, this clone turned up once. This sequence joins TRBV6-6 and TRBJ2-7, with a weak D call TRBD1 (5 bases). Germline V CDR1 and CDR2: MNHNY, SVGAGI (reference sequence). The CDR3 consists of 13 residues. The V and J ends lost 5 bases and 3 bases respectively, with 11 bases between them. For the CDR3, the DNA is TGTGCCAGCAGTGCCCACAGGATCTACGAGCAGTACTTC. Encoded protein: CASSAHRIYEQYF.

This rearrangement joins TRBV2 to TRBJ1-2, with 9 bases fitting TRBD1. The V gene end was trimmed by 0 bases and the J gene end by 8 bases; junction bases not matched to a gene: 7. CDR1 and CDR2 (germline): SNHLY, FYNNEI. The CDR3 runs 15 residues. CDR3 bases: TGTGCCAGCAGTGAAGCGTTTGGGACAGGGATCGGCTACACCTTC. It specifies CASSEAFGTGIGYTF.

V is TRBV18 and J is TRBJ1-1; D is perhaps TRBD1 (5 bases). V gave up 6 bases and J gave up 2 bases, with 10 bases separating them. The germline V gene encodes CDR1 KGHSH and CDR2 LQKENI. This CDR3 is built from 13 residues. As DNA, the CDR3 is TGTGCCAGCTCGCTGACAGAAAACACTGAAGCTTTCTTT. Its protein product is CASSLTENTEAFF.

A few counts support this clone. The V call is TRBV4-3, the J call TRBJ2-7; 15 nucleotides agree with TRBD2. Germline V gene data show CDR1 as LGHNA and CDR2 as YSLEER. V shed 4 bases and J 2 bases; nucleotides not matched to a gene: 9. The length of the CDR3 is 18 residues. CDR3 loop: CASSPPIGTSGGPYEQYF. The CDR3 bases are TGCGCCAGCAGCCCACCTATAGGGACTAGCGGGGGGCCCTACGAGCAGTACTTC.

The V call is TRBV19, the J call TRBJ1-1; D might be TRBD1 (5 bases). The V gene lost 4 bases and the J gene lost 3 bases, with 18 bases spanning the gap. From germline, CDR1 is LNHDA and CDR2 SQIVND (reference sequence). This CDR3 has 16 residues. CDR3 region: CASSKGLREEHTEAFF. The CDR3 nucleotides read TGTGCCAGTAGTAAAGGCCTCAGGGAAGAGCACACTGAAGCTTTCTTT.

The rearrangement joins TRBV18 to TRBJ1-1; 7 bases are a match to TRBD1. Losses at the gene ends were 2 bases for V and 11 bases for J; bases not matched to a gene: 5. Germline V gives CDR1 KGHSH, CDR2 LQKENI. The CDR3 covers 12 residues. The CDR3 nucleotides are TGTGCCAGCTCACCAAGAGAGACAGGGGCTTTCTTT. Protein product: CASSPRETGAFF.

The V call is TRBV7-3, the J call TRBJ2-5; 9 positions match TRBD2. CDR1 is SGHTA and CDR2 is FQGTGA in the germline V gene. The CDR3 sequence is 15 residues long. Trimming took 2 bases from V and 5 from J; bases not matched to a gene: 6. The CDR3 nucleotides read TGTGCCAGCAGCTTAGGTGCGGGGGGGTTGGAGACCCAGTACTTC. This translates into CASSLGAGGLETQYF.

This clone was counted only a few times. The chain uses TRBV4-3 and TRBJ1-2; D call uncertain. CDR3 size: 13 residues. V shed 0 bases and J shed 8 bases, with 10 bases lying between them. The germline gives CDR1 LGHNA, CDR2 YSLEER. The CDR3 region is CASSQDTLRGYTF. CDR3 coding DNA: TGCGCCAGCAGCCAAGATACCCTGCGAGGCTACACCTTC.

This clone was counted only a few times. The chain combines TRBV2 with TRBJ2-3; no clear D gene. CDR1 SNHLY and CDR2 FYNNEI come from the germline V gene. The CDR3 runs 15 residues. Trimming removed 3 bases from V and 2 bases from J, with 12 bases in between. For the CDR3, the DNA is TGTGCCAGCAGTGAGGAGCTGTTGGACACAGATACGCAGTATTTT. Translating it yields CASSEELLDTDTQYF.

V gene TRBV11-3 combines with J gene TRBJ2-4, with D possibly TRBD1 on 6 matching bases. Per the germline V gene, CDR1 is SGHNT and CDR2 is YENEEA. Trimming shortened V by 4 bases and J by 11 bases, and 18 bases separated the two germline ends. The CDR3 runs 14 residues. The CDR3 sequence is CASSSGGSFKVQYF. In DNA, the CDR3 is TGTGCCAGCAGCTCTGGGGGCTCGTTTAAGGTTCAGTACTTC.

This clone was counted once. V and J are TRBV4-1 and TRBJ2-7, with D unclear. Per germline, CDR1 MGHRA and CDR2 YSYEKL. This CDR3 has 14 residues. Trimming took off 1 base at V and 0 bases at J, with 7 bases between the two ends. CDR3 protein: CASSQGHPSYEQYF. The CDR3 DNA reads TGCGCCAGCAGCCAAGGACACCCCTCCTACGAGCAGTACTTC.

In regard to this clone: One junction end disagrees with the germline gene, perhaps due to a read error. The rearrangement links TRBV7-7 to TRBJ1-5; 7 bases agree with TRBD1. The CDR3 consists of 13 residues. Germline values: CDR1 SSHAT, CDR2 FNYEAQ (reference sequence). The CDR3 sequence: CASSPDRNQPQHF. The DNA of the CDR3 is TGTGCTAGCAGCCCGGACAGGAATCAGCCCCAGCATTTT.

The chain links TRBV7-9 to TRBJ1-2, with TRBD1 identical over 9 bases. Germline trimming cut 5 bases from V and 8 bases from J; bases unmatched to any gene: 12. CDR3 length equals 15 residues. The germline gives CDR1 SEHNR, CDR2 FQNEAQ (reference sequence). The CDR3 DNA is TGTGCCAGCAGCCCCGGGACAGGGCCTACTCTAGGCTACACCTTC. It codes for CASSPGTGPTLGYTF.

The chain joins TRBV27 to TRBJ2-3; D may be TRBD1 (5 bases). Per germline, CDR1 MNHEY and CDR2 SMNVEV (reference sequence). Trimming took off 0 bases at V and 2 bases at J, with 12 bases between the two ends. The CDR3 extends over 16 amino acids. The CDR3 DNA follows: TGTGCCAGCAGTTTATCGGGGCTTCCTCTCACAGATACGCAGTATTTT. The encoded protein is CASSLSGLPLTDTQYF.

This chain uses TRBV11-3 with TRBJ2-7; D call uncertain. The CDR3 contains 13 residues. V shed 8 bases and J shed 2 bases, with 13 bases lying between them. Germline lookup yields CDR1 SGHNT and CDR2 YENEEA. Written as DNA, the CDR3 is TGTGCCAGCTGCGGTCCGGATACCTACGAGCAGTACTTC. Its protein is CASCGPDTYEQYF.

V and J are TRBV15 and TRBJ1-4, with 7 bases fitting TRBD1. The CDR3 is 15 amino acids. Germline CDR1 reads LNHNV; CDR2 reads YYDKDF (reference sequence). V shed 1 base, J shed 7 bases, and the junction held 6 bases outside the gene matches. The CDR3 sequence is CATSRAQGLGEKLFF. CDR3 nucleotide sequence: TGTGCCACCAGCAGAGCACAGGGGTTGGGTGAAAAACTGTTTTTT.

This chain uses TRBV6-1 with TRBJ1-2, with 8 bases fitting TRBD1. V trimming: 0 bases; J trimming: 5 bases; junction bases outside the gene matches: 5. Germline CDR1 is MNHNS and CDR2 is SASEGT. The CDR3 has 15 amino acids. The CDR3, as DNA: TGTGCCAGCAGTGAAGCGACAGGGGTAACATATGGCTACACCTTC. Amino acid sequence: CASSEATGVTYGYTF.

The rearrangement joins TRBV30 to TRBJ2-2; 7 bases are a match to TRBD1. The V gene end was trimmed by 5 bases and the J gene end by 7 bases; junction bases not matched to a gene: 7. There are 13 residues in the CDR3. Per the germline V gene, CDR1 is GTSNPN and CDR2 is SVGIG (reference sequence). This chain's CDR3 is CAWGQDLGGELFF. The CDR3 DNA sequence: TGTGCCTGGGGACAGGACTTAGGCGGGGAGCTGTTTTTT.

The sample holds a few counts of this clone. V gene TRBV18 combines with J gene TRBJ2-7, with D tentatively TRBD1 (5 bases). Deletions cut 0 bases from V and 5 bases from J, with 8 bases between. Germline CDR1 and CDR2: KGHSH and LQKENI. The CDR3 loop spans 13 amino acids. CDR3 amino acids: CASSPPGVHEQYF. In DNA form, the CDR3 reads TGTGCCAGCTCACCACCAGGGGTCCACGAGCAGTACTTC.

CDR3 coding DNA: TGCAGCGTTGGGACAGAATACACTAACTATGGCTACACCTTC. Its translation: CSVGTEYTNYGYTF. The rearrangement uses TRBV29-1 and TRBJ1-2; D is perhaps TRBD1 (6 bases). CDR3 length: 14 residues. Looked up from germline, CDR1 is SQVTM and CDR2 is ANQGSEA. V was pared by 4 bases and J by 0 bases, with 12 bases between.

The CDR3 bases are TGTGCCAGCAGCTCGGACAGCTCCGCAGATACGCAGTATTTT. Translation: CASSSDSSADTQYF. This chain uses TRBV5-6 with TRBJ2-3; TRBD1 might be the D (6 bases). Trimming removed 3 bases at V and 4 bases at J, with 12 bases between. CDR1 is SGHDT and CDR2 is YYEEEE in the germline V gene. The CDR3 runs to 14 residues.

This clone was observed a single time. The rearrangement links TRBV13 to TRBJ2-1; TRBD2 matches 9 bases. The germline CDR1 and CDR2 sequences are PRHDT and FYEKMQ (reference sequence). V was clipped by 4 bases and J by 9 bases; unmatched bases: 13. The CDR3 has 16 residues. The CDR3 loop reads CASSSPSGTGTGEQFF. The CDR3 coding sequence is TGTGCCAGCAGCTCCCCTAGCGGGACTGGTACCGGTGAGCAGTTCTTC.